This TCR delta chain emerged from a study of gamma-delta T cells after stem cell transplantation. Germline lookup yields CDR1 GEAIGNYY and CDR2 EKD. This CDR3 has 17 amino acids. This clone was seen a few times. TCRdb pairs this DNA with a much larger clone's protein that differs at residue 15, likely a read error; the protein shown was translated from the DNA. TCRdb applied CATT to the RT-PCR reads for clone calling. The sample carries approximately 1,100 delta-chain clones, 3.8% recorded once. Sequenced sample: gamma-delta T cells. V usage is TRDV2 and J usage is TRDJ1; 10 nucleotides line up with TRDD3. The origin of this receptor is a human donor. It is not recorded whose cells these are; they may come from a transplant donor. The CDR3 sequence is CACDALLGDSGPYKRIF. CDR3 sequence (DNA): TGTGCCTGTGACGCCTTACTGGGGGATTCTGGACCATATAAACGCATCTTT.